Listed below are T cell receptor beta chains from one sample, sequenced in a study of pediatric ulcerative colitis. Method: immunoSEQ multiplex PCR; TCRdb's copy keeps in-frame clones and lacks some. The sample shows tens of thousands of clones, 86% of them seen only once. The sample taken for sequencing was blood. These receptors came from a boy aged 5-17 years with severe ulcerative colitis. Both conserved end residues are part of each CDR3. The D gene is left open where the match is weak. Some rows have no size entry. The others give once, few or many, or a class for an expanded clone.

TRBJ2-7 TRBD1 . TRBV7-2 TGTGCCAGCAGCTTTGGACAGGGTACCTACGAGCAGTACTTC CASSFGQGTYEQYF
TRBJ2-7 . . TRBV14 TGTGCCAGCAGCCAAGCGACTCTTTACGAGCAGTACTTC CASSQATLYEQYF
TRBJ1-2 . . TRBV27 TGTGCCAGCAGTAATTCTAACTATGGCTACACCTTC CASSNSNYGYTF
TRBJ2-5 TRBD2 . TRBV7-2 TGTGCCAGCGGATACCGGACTAGCGGACAAGAGACCCAGTACTTC CASGYRTSGQETQYF
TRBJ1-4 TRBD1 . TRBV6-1 TGTGCCAGCAGCCCGGGACAGGCTAGAGAAAAACTGTTTTTT CASSPGQAREKLFF
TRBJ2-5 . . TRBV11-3 TGTGCCAGCAGCTCATGGAACAGGGAGACCCAGTACTTC CASSSWNRETQYF
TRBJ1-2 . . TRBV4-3 TGCGCCAGCAGCCAAGATTATCTGGGTGAGGATGGCTACACCTTC CASSQDYLGEDGYTF
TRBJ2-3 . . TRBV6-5 TGTGCCAGCAGTTACGGAAGCACAGATACGCAGTATTTT CASSYGSTDTQYF
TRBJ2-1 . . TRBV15 TGTGCCACCAGCAGAGCAGGGGAGTTCTACAATGAGCAGTTCTTC CATSRAGEFYNEQFF
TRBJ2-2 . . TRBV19 TGTGCCAGTAGTATTCTGGGGACCCACAGCGGGGAGCTGTTTTTT CASSILGTHSGELFF
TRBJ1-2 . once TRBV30 TGTGCCTGGAGTGTAGGGGCGCTGGATGGCTACACCTTC CAWSVGALDGYTF
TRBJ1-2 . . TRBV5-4 TGTGCCAGCAGCTTCCCGGGTGTTAAGGAATATGGCTACACCTTC CASSFPGVKEYGYTF